This T cell receptor (beta chain) is drawn from a study of blood T cell repertoires in COVID-19. Across the study: Samples came from the United States, Italy and Spain, spanning acute and convalescent COVID-19.

Under the authors' procedure: The assay estimated nucleated cells by amplifying reference gene primers. TCRdb keeps only in-frame clones here, not all; method: immunoSEQ multiplex PCR. V and J calls and clone size are those listed in that table; D and trimming were worked out from the DNA. The data hold about 250,000 clones, with roughly 83% observed a single time. CDR3 size: 16 residues. V lost 2 bases, J lost 5 bases, and 16 bases lay in between. In germline, CDR1 is SGDLS, CDR2 YYNGEE. The Seattle patients, enrolled during active infection, were followed longitudinally. This chain links TRBV9 with TRBJ2-2; D possibly corresponds to TRBD2 (6 bases). The TCR comes from a woman aged 80 or over with COVID-19, enrolled during active disease. The material sequenced was peripheral blood. CDR3 nucleotides: TGTGCCAGCAGCGTCCAACTCGGGGGTCGAACCGGGGAGCTGTTTTTT. Protein: CASSVQLGGRTGELFF.